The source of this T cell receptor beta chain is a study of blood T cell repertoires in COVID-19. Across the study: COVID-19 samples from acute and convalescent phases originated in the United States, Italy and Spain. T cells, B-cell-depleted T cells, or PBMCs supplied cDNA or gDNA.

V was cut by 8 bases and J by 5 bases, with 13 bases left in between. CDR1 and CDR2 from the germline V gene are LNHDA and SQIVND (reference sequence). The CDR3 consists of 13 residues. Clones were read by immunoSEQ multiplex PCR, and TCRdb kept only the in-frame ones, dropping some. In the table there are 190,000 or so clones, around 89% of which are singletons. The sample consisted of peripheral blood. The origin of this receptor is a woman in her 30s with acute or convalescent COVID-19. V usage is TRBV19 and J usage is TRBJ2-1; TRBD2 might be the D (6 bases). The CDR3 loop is CASGVGTDNEQFF. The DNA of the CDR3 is TGTGCCAGTGGTGTGGGGACTGACAATGAGCAGTTCTTC.